The clone carrying this TCR beta chain has more than one count but fewer than ten. Its antigen is undetermined. The germline gene is not matched at one end of the junction; a read error may be the cause. The CDR3 extends over 16 amino acids. Germline CDR1 SGHKS, CDR2 YYEKEE (reference sequence). cDNA libraries of TCR beta carried unique molecular identifiers. Some 500,000 cDNA molecules were recovered from an input of roughly 0.95 to 11 million T cells. A single record per CDR3 protein comes from TCRdb applying MiXCR to the PCR reads. The sample has some 500,000 distinct CDR3 sequences, under 55% seen once. The source of the sample is a study of post-analysis software for immune sequencing data. Study-level information: The courses of disease that were included comprised relapsing-remitting, secondary progressive and progressive-relapsing multiple sclerosis.

Whole-study findings and limits: F-measure co-clustering was strong for batch-matched samples. The study found TRBV5-6, TRBV5-1 and TRBV20-1 among five or six TRBV segments more frequent in patients than controls.

The clonotype was recovered from a girl aged 10 to 17 with multiple sclerosis. Specimen: blood. The chain couples TRBV5-5 to TRBJ2-3; D perhaps matches TRBD1 (6 bases). CDR3 in DNA: TGTGTCAGCAGTTCATACGCGGACAGTTACACAGATACGCAGTATTTT. Translating gives CVSSSYADSYTDTQYF.